Detailed here is one TCR beta chain. These data originate in a study of PD-L1 blockade in urothelial cancer. The CDR3 covers 16 residues. Trimming cost V 3 bases and J 0 bases, with 12 bases left between them. Germline V gene lookup returns CDR1 SGHVS and CDR2 FQNEAQ. The repertoire was sequenced with immunoSEQ multiplex PCR; TCRdb's copy has only in-frame clones and lacks some. Among approximately 39,000 clones listed, around 88% were seen once. This TCR was recovered from a man in his 60s with urothelial cancer. The sample in question was PBMCs, obtained around atezolizumab (anti-PD-L1) treatment. The rearrangement links TRBV7-8 to TRBJ1-3; D is perhaps TRBD1 (6 bases). The CDR3, as DNA: TGTGCCAGCAGCTTTGTGACAGGCCTCTCTGGAAACACCATATATTTT. This sequence encodes CASSFVTGLSGNTIYF.